The clone carrying this T cell receptor beta chain has only a few counts. The CDR3 is made up of 16 amino acids. Trimming cost V 2 bases and J 0 bases, with 11 bases left between them. The record originates from a study of T cells in Graves' hyperthyroidism and ophthalmopathy. The source material, RNA transcripts, was used to amplify TCR beta CDR3 regions. Initially, a first-round RT-PCR of the TCR CDR3 employed the HTBI primer set. TCRdb ran MiXCR on the multiplex PCR reads and lists one entry per CDR3 protein. The sample contains roughly 380,000 distinct CDR3 sequences, approximately 13% of which appear only once.

This rearrangement joins TRBV12-3 or TRBV12-4 to TRBJ1-5; no firm D call. The TCR comes from a man younger than 45 with Graves' hyperthyroidism that later progressed to Graves' ophthalmopathy. Sample: blood. CDR3 nucleotide sequence: TGTGCCAGCAGTTTATTTTTCGAACGTAGCAATCAGCCCCAGCATTTT. Its protein is CASSLFFERSNQPQHF.